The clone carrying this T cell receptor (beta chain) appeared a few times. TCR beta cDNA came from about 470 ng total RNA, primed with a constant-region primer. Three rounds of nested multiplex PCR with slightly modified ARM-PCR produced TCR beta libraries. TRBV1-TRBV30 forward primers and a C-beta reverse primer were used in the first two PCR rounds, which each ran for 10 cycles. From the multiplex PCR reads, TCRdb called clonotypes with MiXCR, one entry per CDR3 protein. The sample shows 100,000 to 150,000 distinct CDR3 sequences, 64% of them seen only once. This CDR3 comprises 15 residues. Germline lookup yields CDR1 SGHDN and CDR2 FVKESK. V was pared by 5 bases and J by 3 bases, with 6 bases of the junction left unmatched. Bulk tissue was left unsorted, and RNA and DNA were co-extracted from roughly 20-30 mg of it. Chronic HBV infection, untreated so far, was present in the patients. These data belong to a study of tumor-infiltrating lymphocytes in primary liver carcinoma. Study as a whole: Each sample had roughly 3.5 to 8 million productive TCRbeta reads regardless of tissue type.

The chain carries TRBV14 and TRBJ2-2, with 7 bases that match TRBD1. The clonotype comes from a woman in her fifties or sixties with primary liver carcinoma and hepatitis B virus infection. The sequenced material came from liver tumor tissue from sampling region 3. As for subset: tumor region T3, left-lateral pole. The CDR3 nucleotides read TGTGCCAGCAGCATACAGGGGTTTGACACCGGGGAGCTGTTTTTT. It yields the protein CASSIQGFDTGELFF.